This T cell receptor beta chain comes out of a study of blood T cell repertoires in COVID-19 (dated by TCRdb to the early 2020s). With respect to the entire study: Samples covering the acute and convalescent phases of COVID-19 were provided by collaborators in the United States, Italy and Spain. The samples were drawn from the first 160 participants of the ongoing ImmuneRACE study and from 1,254 subjects provided by 6 global collaborators. The prospective study material was composed of cDNA or gDNA derived from T cells, B-cell-depleted T cells, or PBMCs. A de-identified subject ID, COVID-19 status, age in years and sex were almost always included in the sample metadata. The dataset comprised deeply sampled blood TCRbeta repertoires from subjects exposed to, actively infected with, or recovered from COVID-19. A freely available public database, intended as a resource for researchers studying the immune response to SARS-CoV-2, is where the repertoires were released. Where HLA class I and class II types were available, the types were taken from metadata supplied by the sample provider, not from assay-based typing.

The immunoSEQ Assay, a bias-controlled multiplex PCR, was used to amplify TCRbeta CDR3 regions from genomic DNA. In the authors' own workflow: The number of nucleated cells in each sample was estimated from the amplification of reference gene primers within the assay. To quantify the absolute abundance of each unique TCRbeta CDR3 rearrangement, sequence reads were collapsed and filtered. Productive Simpson clonality was computed per sample as the square root of Simpson's diversity index over productive rearrangements. The clones in this table, taken by TCRdb from immuneACCESS, are in-frame only. Not every clone is retained; where verified, under half of the shortfall comes from an unresolved V gene, and the cause of the rest is unknown. The D gene and trimming were derived from the DNA, and the V and J assignments and clone size from that table. The sample table holds around 92,000 clones, of which approximately 74% were seen once. Approximately 4.1% of the sample rests with the top ten.

Unmatched junction bases come to 10, with V trimmed by 8 bases and J by 3 bases. CDR1 and CDR2 are read off the germline V gene (reference sequence) as LNHDA and SQIVND. The CDR3, from cysteine to phenylalanine, totals 15 residues. Only CDR3 DNA is held: 45 bases, read in frame from base 1. Study-wide conclusions, independent of this receptor: The quantity of clinical and demographic metadata differed by source and by participant and was supplied without curation.

As regards this clone: The antigen it binds to is not known. No much larger clonotype is one base removed from it; base qualities were not supplied.

In Seattle, one collaborating source enrolled patients while the infection was active and tracked those patients longitudinally over the course of disease. The collaborating institutions used their own protocols to collect whole blood in K2EDTA tubes. For TCRbeta analysis, collaborators shipped samples as frozen whole blood, isolated PBMCs, or DNA extracted from either of those sample types. The receptor chain draws on TRBV19 and TRBJ2-1; 7 of the junction bases match TRBD1. The sequenced sample consisted of peripheral blood. This receptor was identified in a man aged 65-85 years with COVID-19, enrolled during active disease. The CDR3 loop reads CASGFRDSHYNEQFF. The nucleotide sequence is TGTGCCAGTGGGTTCCGGGACAGCCACTACAATGAGCAGTTCTTC.